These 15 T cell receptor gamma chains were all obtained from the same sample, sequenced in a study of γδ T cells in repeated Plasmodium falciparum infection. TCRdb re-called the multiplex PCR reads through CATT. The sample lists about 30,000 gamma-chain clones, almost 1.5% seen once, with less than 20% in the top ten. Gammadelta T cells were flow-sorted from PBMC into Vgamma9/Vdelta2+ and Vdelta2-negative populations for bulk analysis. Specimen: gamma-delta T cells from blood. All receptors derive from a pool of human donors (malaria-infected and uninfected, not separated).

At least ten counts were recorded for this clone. CDR3 amino acids: CATWGLLYYKKLF. The CDR3 DNA reads as TGTGCCACCTGGGGCCTACTTTATTATAAGAAACTCTTT. V and J are TRGV3 and TRGJ1 or TRGJ2. The J gene, missing from TCRdb, was assigned here through DNA to germline matching. J was trimmed by 3 bases and V by 5 bases; bases with no gene match: 7. This CDR3 comprises 13 residues. The germline gives CDR1 VTNTFY, CDR2 YDVSTARD (reference sequence).

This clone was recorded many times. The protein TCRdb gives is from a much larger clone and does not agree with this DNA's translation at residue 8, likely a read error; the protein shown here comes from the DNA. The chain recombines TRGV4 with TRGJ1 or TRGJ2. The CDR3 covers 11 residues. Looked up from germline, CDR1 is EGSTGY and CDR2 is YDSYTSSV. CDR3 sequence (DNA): TGTGCCACCTGGGATCAATATAGGAAACTCTTT. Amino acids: CATWDQYRKLF.

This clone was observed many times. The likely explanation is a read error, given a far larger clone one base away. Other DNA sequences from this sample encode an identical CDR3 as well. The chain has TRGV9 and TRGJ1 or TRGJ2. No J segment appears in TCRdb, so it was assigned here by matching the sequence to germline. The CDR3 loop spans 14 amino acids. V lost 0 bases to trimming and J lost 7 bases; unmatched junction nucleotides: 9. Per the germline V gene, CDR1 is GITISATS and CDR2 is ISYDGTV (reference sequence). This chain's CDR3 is CALWEVLLGYKKLF. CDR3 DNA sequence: TGTGCCTTGTGGGAGGTGCTCCTTGGCTATAAGAAACTCTTT.

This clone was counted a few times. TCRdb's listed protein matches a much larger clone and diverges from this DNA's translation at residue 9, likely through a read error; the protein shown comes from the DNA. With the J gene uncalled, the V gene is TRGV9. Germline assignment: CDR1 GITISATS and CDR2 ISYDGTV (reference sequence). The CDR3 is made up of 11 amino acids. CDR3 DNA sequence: TGTGCCTTGTGGGCGACATATAAGGAACTCTTT. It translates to CALWATYKELF.

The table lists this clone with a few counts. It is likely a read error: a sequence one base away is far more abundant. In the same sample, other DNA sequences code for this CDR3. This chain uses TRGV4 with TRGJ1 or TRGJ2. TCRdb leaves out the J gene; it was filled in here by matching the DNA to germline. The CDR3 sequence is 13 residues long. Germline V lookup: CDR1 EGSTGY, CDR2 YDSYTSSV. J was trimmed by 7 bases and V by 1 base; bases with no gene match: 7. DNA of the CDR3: TGTGCCACCTGGGATGGAATACTCTATAAGAAACTCTTT. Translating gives CATWDGILYKKLF.

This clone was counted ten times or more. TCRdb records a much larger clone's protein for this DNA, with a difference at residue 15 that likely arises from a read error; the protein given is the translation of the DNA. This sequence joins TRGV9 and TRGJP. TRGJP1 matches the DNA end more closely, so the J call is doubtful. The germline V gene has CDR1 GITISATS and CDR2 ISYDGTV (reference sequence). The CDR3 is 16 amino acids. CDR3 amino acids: CALWEVWELGKKIKIF. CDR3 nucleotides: TGTGCCTTGTGGGAGGTTTGGGAGTTGGGCAAAAAAATCAAGATATTT.

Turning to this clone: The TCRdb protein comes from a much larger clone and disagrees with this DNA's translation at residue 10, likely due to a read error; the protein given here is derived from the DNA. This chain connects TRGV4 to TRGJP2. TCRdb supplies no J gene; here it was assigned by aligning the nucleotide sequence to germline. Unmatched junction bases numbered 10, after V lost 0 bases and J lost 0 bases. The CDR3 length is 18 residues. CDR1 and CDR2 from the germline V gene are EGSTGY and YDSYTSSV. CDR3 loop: CATWDGLALHSSDWIKTF. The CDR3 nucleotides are TGTGCCACCTGGGATGGGCTCGCCCTACATAGTAGTGATTGGATCAAGACGTTT.

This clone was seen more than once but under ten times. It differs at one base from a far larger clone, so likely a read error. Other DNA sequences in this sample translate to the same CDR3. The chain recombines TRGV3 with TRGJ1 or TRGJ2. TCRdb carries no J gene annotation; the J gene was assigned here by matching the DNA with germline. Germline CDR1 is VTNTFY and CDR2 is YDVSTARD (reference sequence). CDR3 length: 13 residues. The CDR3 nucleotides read TGTGCCACTTGGGACCGACTTTATTATAAGAAACTCTTT. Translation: CATWDRLYYKKLF.

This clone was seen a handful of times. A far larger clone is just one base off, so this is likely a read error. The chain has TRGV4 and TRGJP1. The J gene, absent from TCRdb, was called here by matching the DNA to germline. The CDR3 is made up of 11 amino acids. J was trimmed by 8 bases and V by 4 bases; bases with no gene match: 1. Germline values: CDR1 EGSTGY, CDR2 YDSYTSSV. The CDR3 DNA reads TGTGCCACCTGGGACGGTTGGTTCAAGATATTT. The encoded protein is CATWDGWFKIF.

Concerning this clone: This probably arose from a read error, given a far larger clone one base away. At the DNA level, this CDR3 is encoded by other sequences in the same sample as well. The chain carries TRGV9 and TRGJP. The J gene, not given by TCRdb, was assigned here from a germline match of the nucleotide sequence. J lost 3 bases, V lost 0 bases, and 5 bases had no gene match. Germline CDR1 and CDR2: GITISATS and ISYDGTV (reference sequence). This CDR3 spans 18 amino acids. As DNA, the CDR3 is TGTGCCTTGTGGGAGGTGGTAGCGCAAGAGTTGGGCAAAAAAATCAAGGTATTT. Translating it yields CALWEVVAQELGKKIKVF.

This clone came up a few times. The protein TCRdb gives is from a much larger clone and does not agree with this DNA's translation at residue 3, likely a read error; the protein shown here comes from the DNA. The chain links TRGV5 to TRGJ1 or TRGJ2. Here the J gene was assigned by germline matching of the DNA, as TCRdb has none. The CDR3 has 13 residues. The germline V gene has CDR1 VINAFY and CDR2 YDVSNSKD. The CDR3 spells CAAWDRRVDKKLF. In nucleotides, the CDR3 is TGTGCCGCCTGGGACAGGCGTGTTGATAAGAAACTCTTT.

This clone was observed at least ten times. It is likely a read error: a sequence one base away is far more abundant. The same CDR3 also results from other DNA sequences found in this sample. CDR3: CATWDSRWFKIF. In DNA form, the CDR3 reads TGCGCCACCTGGGACAGCCGTTGGTTCAAGATATTT. The gene calls are TRGV3 and TRGJP1. The J gene is absent in TCRdb and was assigned here via DNA matching to germline. Germline loops: CDR1 VTNTFY, CDR2 YDVSTARD (reference sequence). The CDR3 runs 12 residues.

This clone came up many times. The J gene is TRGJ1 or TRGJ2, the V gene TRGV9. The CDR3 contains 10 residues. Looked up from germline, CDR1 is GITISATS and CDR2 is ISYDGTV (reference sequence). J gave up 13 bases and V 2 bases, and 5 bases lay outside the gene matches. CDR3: CALWEARKLF. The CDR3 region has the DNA TGTGCCTTGTGGGAGGCTAGAAAACTCTTT.

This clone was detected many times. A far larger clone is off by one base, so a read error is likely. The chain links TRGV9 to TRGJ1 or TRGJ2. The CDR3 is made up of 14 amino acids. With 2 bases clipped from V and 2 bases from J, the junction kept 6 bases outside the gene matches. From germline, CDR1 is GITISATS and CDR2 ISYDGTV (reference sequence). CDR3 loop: CALWEDEDYYKKLF. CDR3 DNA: TGTGCCTTGTGGGAGGACGAGGATTATTATAAGAAACTCTTT.

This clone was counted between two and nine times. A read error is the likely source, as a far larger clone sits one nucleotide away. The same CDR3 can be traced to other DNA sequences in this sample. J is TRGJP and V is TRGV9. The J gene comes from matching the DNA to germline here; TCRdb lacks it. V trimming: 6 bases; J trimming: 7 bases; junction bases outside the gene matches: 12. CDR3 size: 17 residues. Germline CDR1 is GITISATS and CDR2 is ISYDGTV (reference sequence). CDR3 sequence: CALWTVPQELGKKIKVF. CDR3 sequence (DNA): TGTGCCTTGTGGACGGTCCCGCAGGAGTTGGGCAAAAAAATCAAGGTATTT.